Listed below are T cell receptor beta chains from one sample, sequenced in a study of T cell responses to AZD1222 COVID-19 vaccine. Clones were sequenced by immunoSEQ multiplex PCR, and TCRdb holds only the in-frame ones, with some missing. Of fewer than 95,000 clones in the sample, over 75% were seen once. This specimen was peripheral blood, taken 28 days after the second AZD1222 dose. The receptors originated from an adult who received the AZD1222 COVID-19 vaccine. Each CDR3 is given with its conserved first and last residue. Fields, in order: D gene, clone size, V gene, J gene, CDR3 protein, CDR3 DNA. D genes are given only for firm matches. For some rows the clone size is stated as once, few or many, or as a class when expanded; others skip it.

.	.	TRBV15	TRBJ2-2	CATSREKGMKAGELFF	TGTGCCACCAGCCGAGAGAAGGGGATGAAGGCCGGGGAGCTGTTTTTT
.	.	TRBV29-1	TRBJ1-2	CSATPGSTTYGYTF	TGCAGCGCTACGCCCGGGTCCACAACGTATGGCTACACCTTC
.	once	TRBV6-5	TRBJ1-1	CASQTLEAGIEAFF	TGTGCCAGCCAGACCCTTGAGGCAGGCATTGAAGCTTTCTTT
TRBD2	.	TRBV5-1	TRBJ2-3	CASSPGTSGDFTDTQYF	TGCGCCAGCAGCCCAGGGACTAGCGGGGACTTCACAGATACGCAGTATTTT
.	.	TRBV5-4	TRBJ2-5	CASSLGSNQETQYF	TGTGCCAGCAGCTTAGGCTCAAACCAAGAGACCCAGTACTTC
TRBD1	.	TRBV5-6	TRBJ1-5	CASSLLGQGYSNQPQHF	TGTGCCAGCAGCTTGTTAGGACAGGGGTATAGCAATCAGCCCCAGCATTTT
.	once	TRBV5-6	TRBJ1-4	CASSSRATWGEKLFF	TGTGCCAGCAGCTCTAGGGCCACATGGGGTGAAAAACTGTTTTTT
.	once	TRBV7-9	TRBJ1-1	CASSSTGNTAFF	TGTGCCAGCAGCTCTACCGGGAACACGGCTTTCTTT
.	.	TRBV29-1	TRBJ1-1	CSVADGNTEAFF	TGCAGCGTTGCCGACGGGAACACTGAAGCTTTCTTT
.	.	TRBV6-5	TRBJ1-1	CASSPGEGGYTEAFF	TGTGCCAGCAGTCCTGGGGAAGGGGGGTACACTGAAGCTTTCTTT
.	once	TRBV28	TRBJ1-5	CASSLVMSNQPQHF	TGTGCCAGCAGTTTAGTCATGAGCAATCAGCCCCAGCATTTT
.	.	TRBV5-8	TRBJ1-4	CASSFGQGIEKLFF	TGTGCCAGCAGCTTTGGGCAGGGGATAGAAAAACTGTTTTTT
.	.	TRBV11-2	TRBJ2-2	CASSLETLATGELFF	TGTGCCAGCAGCCTAGAAACATTAGCCACCGGGGAGCTGTTTTTT
TRBD1	few	TRBV27	TRBJ1-2	CASRPTGSYGYTF	TGTGCCAGCAGGCCGACAGGGAGCTATGGCTACACCTTC
.	.	TRBV19	TRBJ1-1	CASSMYHTGNTEAFF	TGTGCCAGTAGTATGTATCACACGGGGAACACTGAAGCTTTCTTT
TRBD1	once	TRBV12-5	TRBJ1-5	CASGFQQNRGDNQPQHF	TGTGCTAGTGGTTTCCAGCAGAACAGGGGCGACAATCAGCCCCAGCATTTT
.	once	TRBV29-1	TRBJ1-5	CSVETGNSNQPQHF	TGCAGCGTTGAAACAGGGAATAGCAATCAGCCCCAGCATTTT
.	.	TRBV28	TRBJ1-3	CASSSYEGFNTIYF	TGTGCCAGCAGTTCTTATGAAGGTTTTAACACCATATATTTT
.	.	TRBV30	TRBJ2-1	CAWSAGLLTNEQFF	TGTGCCTGGAGTGCCGGCCTGCTTACCAATGAGCAGTTCTTC
.	once	TRBV30	TRBJ2-3	CAWSPGAVGDTQYF	TGTGCCTGGAGCCCTGGGGCAGTAGGAGATACGCAGTATTTT
.	once	TRBV19	TRBJ1-5	CASSTPAGTSNQPQHF	TGTGCCAGTAGTACCCCCGCAGGGACGAGCAATCAGCCCCAGCATTTT